The table lists the clone carrying this TCR beta chain with many counts. Its matching antigen is unknown. The investigators amplified TCR beta CDR3 regions from RNA transcripts. First-round RT-PCR targeting the TCR CDR3 was performed with the HTBI primer set. TCRdb ran MiXCR on the multiplex PCR reads and lists one entry per CDR3 protein. The sample includes 130,000 to 150,000 distinct CDR3 sequences, over 20% of them seen just once. The data are from a study of T cells in Graves' hyperthyroidism and ophthalmopathy. Background on the study: Initial diagnosis, before any treatment, was when peripheral blood was collected. General study results and limits: The majority of expanded thyroid clonotypes above 0.001 also appeared in blood.

The sample of blood was obtained at first hyperthyroidism diagnosis (before any ophthalmopathy symptoms). Input material: blood. The TCR was taken from a woman in her fifties or sixties with Graves' hyperthyroidism that later progressed to Graves' ophthalmopathy.

The CDR3 here is CASSSGSLGTQYF. Written as DNA, the CDR3 is TGTGCCAGCAGTAGCGGGAGTCTCGGGACCCAGTACTTC. The genes are TRBV27 and TRBJ2-5, with 8 bases aligning to TRBD2. Germline values: CDR1 MNHEY, CDR2 SMNVEV (reference sequence). CDR3 size: 13 residues. The trim removed 5 bases at V and 7 bases at J, leaving 6 bases unmatched.